Following are 31 T cell receptor beta chains from one sample sequenced in a study of blood T cell repertoires in COVID-19. The protocol was immunoSEQ multiplex PCR, while the TCRdb copy is restricted to in-frame clones and leaves out a portion. The top ten clones hold 1.5% to 2% of a sample with roughly 250,000 clones, around 84% of them seen once. Source material: PBMCs or T cells enriched from blood (not recorded which). The receptors come from a woman aged 45-65 years who had recovered from COVID-19.

V gene TRBV7-2 combines with J gene TRBJ1-6; 8 nucleotides line up with TRBD1. Germline CDR1 reads SGHTA; CDR2 reads FQGNSA. The ends lost 2 bases at V and 6 bases at J; junction bases unmatched: 6. This CDR3 has 16 amino acids. CDR3 residues: CASSLRDTGGNSPLHF. CDR3 nucleotide sequence: TGTGCCAGCAGCTTAAGGGACACAGGGGGTAATTCACCCCTCCACTTT.

The genes are TRBV19 and TRBJ2-2; 8 positions match TRBD1. The V and J ends lost 9 bases and 6 bases, in that order; junction bases with no gene match: 3. CDR3 length equals 12 residues. The V gene's germline CDR1 is LNHDA and CDR2 SQIVND (reference sequence). This CDR3 is CARSGQAGELFF. The CDR3 DNA is TGTGCCAGATCGGGACAGGCCGGGGAGCTGTTTTTT.

This chain links TRBV6-2 or TRBV6-3 with TRBJ1-2; 9 bases match TRBD1. Germline CDR1 reads MNHEY; CDR2 reads SVGEGT. Trimming took 5 bases from V and 3 from J; bases not matched to a gene: 7. The CDR3 runs to 15 residues. The CDR3 is CASSGQGSQHYGYTF. The CDR3 DNA sequence: TGTGCCAGCAGTGGACAGGGGAGCCAACACTATGGCTACACCTTC.

This clone has only one observation. This rearrangement joins TRBV7-8 to TRBJ2-1; TRBD1 might be the D (8 bases). The V end was cut by 2 bases, the J end by 6 bases, with 23 bases between. The germline V gene encodes CDR1 SGHVS and CDR2 FQNEAQ. CDR3 length equals 18 residues. The CDR3 DNA reads as TGTGCCAGCAGCTTATCCCCCCCGGACAGGGAGGGTTTCAATGAGCAGTTCTTC. It translates to CASSLSPPDREGFNEQFF.

The chain couples TRBV18 to TRBJ2-1; D unclear. Deletions cut 4 bases from V and 7 bases from J, with 8 bases between. CDR1 and CDR2 from the germline V gene are KGHSH and LQKENI. The CDR3 is 12 amino acids. CDR3 residues: CASSRIGNEQFF. The CDR3 DNA sequence: TGTGCCAGCTCACGGATCGGGAATGAGCAGTTCTTC. Together with reference TRBV18 and TRBJ2-1, the CDR3 gives the full variable domain: NAGVMQNPRHLVRRRGQEARLRCSPMKGHSHVYWYRQLPEEGLKFMVYLQKENIIDESGMPKERFSAEFPKEGPSILRIQQVVRGDSAAYFCASSRIGNEQFFGPGTRLTVL.

J is TRBJ2-1 and V is TRBV27, with 12 bases aligning to TRBD2. V dropped 6 bases and J dropped 5; count of bases not matched to a gene: 11. Per germline, CDR1 MNHEY and CDR2 SMNVEV (reference sequence). The CDR3 loop spans 17 amino acids. Here the CDR3 reads CASRQQTSGSQNNEQFF. DNA for the CDR3: TGTGCCAGCAGACAACAGACTAGCGGGAGCCAAAACAATGAGCAGTTCTTC.

The V call is TRBV10-1, the J call TRBJ2-3; possibly TRBD1 for D (6 bases). This CDR3 is 14 amino acids long. Germline assignment: CDR1 WNHNN and CDR2 SYGVQD (reference sequence). Trimming removed 10 bases from V and 6 bases from J, with 20 bases in between. CDR3: CAIRDIIQGDTQYF. In DNA, the CDR3 is TGCGCCATCCGGGACATTATTCAGGGGGATACGCAGTATTTT.

This rearrangement joins TRBV15 to TRBJ2-7; 9 bases map to TRBD1. This CDR3 comprises 14 residues. Trimming removed 3 bases from V and 1 base from J; junction bases left unmatched: 1. Germline CDR1 reads LNHNV; CDR2 reads YYDKDF (reference sequence). The CDR3 loop reads CATSRTGGSYEQYF. Written as DNA, the CDR3 is TGTGCCACCAGCAGGACAGGGGGGTCCTACGAGCAGTACTTC.

The chain uses TRBV19 and TRBJ2-2; D unresolved. The CDR3 is made up of 15 amino acids. The germline V and J ends were trimmed by 7 bases and 4 bases, with 16 bases remaining between them. From germline, CDR1 is LNHDA and CDR2 SQIVND (reference sequence). CDR3 DNA: TGTGCCAGTAAATACGGCCTAGTGCGCACCGGGGAGCTGTTTTTT. It is translated as CASKYGLVRTGELFF.

The chain is built from TRBV7-9 and TRBJ1-1; 7 nucleotides match TRBD1. In germline, CDR1 is SEHNR, CDR2 FQNEAQ (reference sequence). V lost 0 bases, J lost 7 bases, and 5 bases stayed unmatched. The CDR3 has 14 amino acids. CDR3 protein: CASSLAGTDLEAFF. In DNA, the CDR3 is TGTGCCAGCAGCTTAGCGGGGACAGACCTTGAAGCTTTCTTT.

The genes are TRBV2 and TRBJ1-1; a weak D match, TRBD1 (6 bases). V gave up 3 bases and J gave up 5 bases, with 13 bases separating them. This CDR3 contains 14 residues. Germline lookup yields CDR1 SNHLY and CDR2 FYNNEI. The CDR3 protein is CASSDQGKATEAFF. DNA of the CDR3: TGTGCCAGCAGTGACCAGGGGAAAGCGACTGAAGCTTTCTTT. Combining the CDR3 with reference TRBV2 and TRBJ1-1 gives the whole variable domain EPEVTQTPSHQVTQMGQEVILRCVPISNHLYFYWYRQILGQKVEFLVSFYNNEISEKSEIFDDQFSVERPDGSNFTLKIRSTKLEDSAMYFCASSDQGKATEAFFGQGTRLTVV.

This chain links TRBV3-1 (or the pseudogene TRBV3-2) with TRBJ2-2; 14 bases line up with TRBD2. Germline-derived CDR1 and CDR2 are LGHDT and YNNKEL (reference sequence). CDR3 length: 19 residues. J gave up 5 bases and V 4 bases, and 12 bases lay outside the gene matches. CDR3 bases: TGTGCCAGCAGCCCCCTGACTAGCGGGAGGGCTTTAAGGACCGGGGAGCTGTTTTTT. Translating it yields CASSPLTSGRALRTGELFF.

The chain links TRBV28 to TRBJ2-1; TRBD1 aligns across 7 bases. The V gene's germline CDR1 is MDHEN and CDR2 SYDVKM. The ends lost 4 bases at V and 7 bases at J; junction bases unmatched: 10. CDR3 size: 15 residues. CDR3: CASSSNRGFRNEQFF. The CDR3 nucleotides are TGTGCCAGCAGTTCGAACAGGGGTTTTCGGAATGAGCAGTTCTTC.

The gene calls are TRBV28 and TRBJ1-1; weak D call: TRBD1 (5 bases). There are 15 residues in the CDR3. Germline lookup yields CDR1 MDHEN and CDR2 SYDVKM. With 1 base removed from V and 5 bases from J, the gap between germline ends came to 14 bases. The CDR3 region has the DNA TGTGCCAGCAGTTTATTTGGGTTCGGGGGAACTGAAGCTTTCTTT. Encoded protein: CASSLFGFGGTEAFF.

The CDR3 region has the DNA TGTGCCAGCAGCGTCAACATGGATGAGCAGTTCTTC. Protein: CASSVNMDEQFF. The J gene is TRBJ2-1, the V gene TRBV11-3; D gene uncertain. The V and J ends lost 5 bases and 8 bases respectively, with 10 bases between them. Germline values: CDR1 SGHNT, CDR2 YENEEA. CDR3 length: 12 residues. The full variable domain, with the rest looked up from reference TRBV11-3 and TRBJ2-1, is EAGVVQSPRYKIIEKKQPVAFWCNPISGHNTLYWYLQNLGQGPELLIRYENEEAVDDSQLPKDRFSAERLKGVDSTLKIQPAELGDSAVYLCASSVNMDEQFFGPGTRLTVL.

The DNA of the CDR3 is TGCGCCAGCAGCTTGGGGACAGGGTCATACGGCGAGCAGTACTTC. Translated, it gives CASSLGTGSYGEQYF. The genes are TRBV5-1 and TRBJ2-7; TRBD1 agrees at 8 bases. Trimming removed 0 bases from V and 6 bases from J; junction bases left unmatched: 8. This CDR3 has 15 amino acids. From germline, CDR1 is SGHRS and CDR2 YFSETQ.

The genes are TRBV19 and TRBJ1-1; TRBD1 might be the D (5 bases). The V end lost 10 bases, the J end lost 6 bases, and 15 bases lay between the germline ends. Germline V gene lookup returns CDR1 LNHDA and CDR2 SQIVND (reference sequence). The CDR3 sequence is 12 residues long. CDR3 nucleotide sequence: TGTGCCACCCGCGGGGGTCTGGCTGAAGCTTTCTTT. Protein product: CATRGGLAEAFF. Together with reference TRBV19 and TRBJ1-1, the CDR3 gives the full variable domain: DGGITQSPKYLFRKEGQNVTLSCEQNLNHDAMYWYRQDPGQGLRLIYYSQIVNDFQKGDIAEGYSVSREKKESFPLTVTSAQKNPTAFYLCATRGGLAEAFFGQGTRLTVV.

This chain links TRBV18 with TRBJ2-7, with D maybe TRBD1 (5 bases). The germline V gene has CDR1 KGHSH and CDR2 LQKENI. V lost 2 bases to trimming and J lost 0 bases, with 20 bases between them. This CDR3 spans 18 amino acids. Here the CDR3 DNA reads TGTGCCAGCTCACCATCGTTACAGGTCGCCGAAATCTCCTACGAGCAGTACTTC. The encoded protein is CASSPSLQVAEISYEQYF.

The chain is built from TRBV3-1 (or the pseudogene TRBV3-2) and TRBJ1-1; D call uncertain. CDR1 and CDR2 (germline): LGHDT, YNNKEL (reference sequence). This CDR3 is built from 14 residues. V dropped 2 bases and J dropped 7 bases, with 14 bases sitting between them. CDR3 DNA sequence: TGTGCCAGCAGCCAAACCCCATTTCGGTTTGAAGCTTTCTTT. Its translation is CASSQTPFRFEAFF.

This clone occurred once. The genes are TRBV9 and TRBJ2-1; TRBD2 aligns across 7 bases. V was pared by 0 bases and J by 9 bases, with 9 bases of the junction left unmatched. Looked up from germline, CDR1 is SGDLS and CDR2 is YYNGEE. CDR3 length: 15 residues. CDR3 DNA sequence: TGTGCCAGCAGCGTAGAATTGCGGGGGTCCGCTGAGCAGTTCTTC. It translates to CASSVELRGSAEQFF.

The chain joins TRBV19 to TRBJ2-1; 10 bases align to TRBD2. CDR1 is LNHDA, CDR2 SQIVND, per germline (reference sequence). Trimming removed 4 bases from V and 6 bases from J; junction bases left unmatched: 6. CDR3 length equals 15 residues. CDR3 sequence (DNA): TGTGCCAGTAGTACCGAGCGGGAGGGACCCAATGAGCAGTTCTTC. This encodes CASSTEREGPNEQFF.

V gene TRBV2 combines with J gene TRBJ2-7; 8 bases align to TRBD1. The CDR3 runs 16 residues. The junction had 10 bases not matched to a gene; V was cut back by 6 bases and J by 0 bases. Per germline, CDR1 SNHLY and CDR2 FYNNEI. The CDR3 here is CASSGQGWTGSYEQYF. DNA for the CDR3: TGTGCCAGCAGCGGACAGGGTTGGACCGGCTCCTACGAGCAGTACTTC. Combining the CDR3 with reference TRBV2 and TRBJ2-7 gives the whole variable domain EPEVTQTPSHQVTQMGQEVILRCVPISNHLYFYWYRQILGQKVEFLVSFYNNEISEKSEIFDDQFSVERPDGSNFTLKIRSTKLEDSAMYFCASSGQGWTGSYEQYFGPGTRLTVT.

The chain couples TRBV14 to TRBJ2-7; TRBD2 agrees at 8 bases. Germline values: CDR1 SGHDN, CDR2 FVKESK. V lost 4 bases to trimming and J lost 12 bases; unmatched junction nucleotides: 14. The CDR3 contains 14 residues. This CDR3 reads CASSPGAGVPLWYF. In nucleotides, the CDR3 is TGTGCCAGCAGCCCCGGAGCGGGAGTCCCCCTGTGGTACTTC.

V and J are TRBV30 and TRBJ2-6; 8 bases map to TRBD1. With 0 bases clipped from V and 2 bases from J, the junction kept 12 bases outside the gene matches. Per germline, CDR1 GTSNPN and CDR2 SVGIG (reference sequence). This CDR3 has 19 residues. The CDR3 loop is CAWSVRDRGPPAGANVLTF. In DNA, the CDR3 is TGTGCCTGGAGTGTACGAGACAGGGGTCCCCCAGCTGGGGCCAACGTCCTGACTTTC.

This clone was seen once. This rearrangement joins TRBV9 to TRBJ2-7, with D perhaps matching TRBD1 (5 bases). The germline gives CDR1 SGDLS, CDR2 YYNGEE. Trimming stripped 4 bases from V and 0 bases from J, with 17 bases between. The CDR3 consists of 16 residues. Here the CDR3 reads CASSPGEQAFSYEQYF. CDR3 nucleotide sequence: TGTGCCAGCAGCCCTGGGGAACAGGCTTTCTCCTACGAGCAGTACTTC.

The V call is TRBV6-5, the J call TRBJ1-5; 9 bases align to TRBD1. Trimming cost V 11 bases and J 7 bases; bases outside gene matches: 15. This CDR3 comprises 15 residues. Germline V gene sequence: CDR1 MNHEY, CDR2 SVGAGI. DNA for the CDR3: TGTGCCGGGGGGGGGACAGGGCTGTATGGCCAGCCCCAGCATTTT. Translated, it gives CAGGGTGLYGQPQHF.

This sequence joins TRBV7-6 and TRBJ1-2; weak D call: TRBD1 (5 bases). In germline, CDR1 is SGHVS, CDR2 FNYEAQ. The V end was cut by 5 bases, the J end by 3 bases, with 13 bases between. This CDR3 is built from 14 residues. DNA for the CDR3: TGTGCCAGCAGCCCTAGGGGCGCAGACTATGGCTACACCTTC. Protein sequence: CASSPRGADYGYTF.

About this clone: The same CDR3 can be traced to other DNA sequences in this sample. The V call is TRBV28, the J call TRBJ1-3; 10 nucleotides align to TRBD1. There are 15 residues in the CDR3. With V trimmed by 4 bases and J by 4 bases, 4 bases remained unmatched. Germline loops: CDR1 MDHEN, CDR2 SYDVKM. The CDR3 nucleotides are TGTGCCAGCAGTTCGGGACAGGGGTCGGGAAACACCATATATTTT. Its protein product is CASSSGQGSGNTIYF. Filled out from reference TRBV28 and TRBJ1-3, the complete variable domain reads DVKVTQSSRYLVKRTGEKVFLECVQDMDHENMFWYRQDPGLGLRLIYFSYDVKMKEKGDIPEGYSVSREKKERFSLILESASTNQTSMYLCASSSGQGSGNTIYFGEGSWLTVV.

This rearrangement joins TRBV28 to TRBJ1-2; D is ambiguous. This CDR3 comprises 13 residues. Deletions cut 5 bases from V and 0 bases from J, with 7 bases between. Per the germline V gene, CDR1 is MDHEN and CDR2 is SYDVKM. Written as DNA, the CDR3 is TGTGCCAGCAGTCGCAGAACTAACTATGGCTACACCTTC. It translates to CASSRRTNYGYTF.

The V call is TRBV28, the J call TRBJ1-1; 9 bases fit TRBD1. V was pared by 5 bases and J by 3 bases, with 10 bases of the junction left unmatched. CDR1 MDHEN and CDR2 SYDVKM come from the germline V gene. This CDR3 is 16 amino acids long. DNA for the CDR3: TGTGCCAGCAGTCTCCTACCGGGACAGGGTCACACTGAAGCTTTCTTT. Residues: CASSLLPGQGHTEAFF.

The count of this clone is one. This sequence joins TRBV5-1 and TRBJ2-7; 7 bases align to TRBD1. The CDR3 is made up of 13 amino acids. Germline-derived CDR1 and CDR2 are SGHRS and YFSETQ. The junction had 3 bases not matched to a gene; V was cut back by 3 bases and J by 3 bases. Written as DNA, the CDR3 is TGCGCCAGCAGCTCGGACAGGTTCTACGAGCAGTACTTC. Translated, it gives CASSSDRFYEQYF.